This T cell receptor (beta chain) was captured in a study of somatic mutations in cytotoxic T cells in rheumatoid arthritis. Libraries were prepared by immunoSEQ multiplex PCR; TCRdb keeps only in-frame clonotypes and omits some of them. The sample contains about 23,000 clones, 65% to 85% of which appear only once. There are 13 residues in the CDR3. Germline V lookup: CDR1 SQVTM, CDR2 ANQGSEA. The ends were cut back, 0 bases at V and 2 bases at J, with 8 bases in the middle. The J gene is TRBJ2-7, the V gene TRBV29-1; D not certain. The TCR was taken from an adult with rheumatoid arthritis. Sequencing used CD8+ T cells sorted from blood. CDR3 residues: CSVEDQAAYEQYF. The CDR3, as DNA: TGCAGCGTTGAAGATCAGGCAGCCTACGAGCAGTACTTC.